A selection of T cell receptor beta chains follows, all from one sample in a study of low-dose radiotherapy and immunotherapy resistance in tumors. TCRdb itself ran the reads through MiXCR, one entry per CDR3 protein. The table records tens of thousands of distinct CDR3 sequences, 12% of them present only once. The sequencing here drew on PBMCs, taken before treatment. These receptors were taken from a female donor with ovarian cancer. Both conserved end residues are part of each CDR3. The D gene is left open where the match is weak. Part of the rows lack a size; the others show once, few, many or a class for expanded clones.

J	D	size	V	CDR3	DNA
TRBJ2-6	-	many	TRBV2	CASLVGLGANVLTF	TGTGCCAGCCTTGTGGGCCTTGGGGCCAACGTCCTGACTTTC
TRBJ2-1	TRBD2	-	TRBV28	CASSIAGGYNEQFF	TGTGCCAGCAGCATAGCGGGAGGCTACAATGAGCAGTTCTTC
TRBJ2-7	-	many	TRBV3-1	CASSHAGTNYEQYF	TGTGCCAGCAGCCACGCCGGGACAAACTACGAGCAGTACTTC
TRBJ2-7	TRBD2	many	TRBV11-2	CASRRTSGRAYEQYF	TGTGCCAGCAGACGTACTAGCGGGAGGGCCTACGAGCAGTACTTC
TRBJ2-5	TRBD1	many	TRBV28	CASSSGGKVRETQYF	TGTGCCAGCAGTTCAGGGGGCAAGGTACGAGAGACCCAGTACTTC
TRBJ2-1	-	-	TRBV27	CASSEGYEQFF	TGTGCCAGCAGTGAGGGCTATGAGCAGTTCTTC
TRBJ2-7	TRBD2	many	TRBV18	CASASGLAAYEQYF	TGTGCCAGCGCCTCGGGACTAGCGGCGTACGAGCAGTACTTC
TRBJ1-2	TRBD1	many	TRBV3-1	CASSPWDRGKEGYTF	TGTGCCAGCAGCCCCTGGGACAGGGGGAAGGAAGGCTACACCTTC
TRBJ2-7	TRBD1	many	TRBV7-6	CASSLGTAPYEQYF	TGTGCCAGCAGCTTGGGGACAGCACCCTACGAGCAGTACTTC
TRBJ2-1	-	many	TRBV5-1	CASSLDGRAYNEQFF	TGCGCCAGCAGCTTGGATGGTCGCGCCTACAATGAGCAGTTCTTC
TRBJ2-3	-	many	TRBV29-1	CSVEGRTGTDTQYF	TGCAGCGTTGAAGGCCGGACAGGCACAGATACGCAGTATTTT
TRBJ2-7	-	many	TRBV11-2	CASSLGHEQYF	TGTGCCAGCAGCTTGGGCCACGAGCAGTACTTC
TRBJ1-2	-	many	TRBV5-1	CASSFPGSYGYTF	TGCGCCAGCAGCTTTCCGGGCTCCTATGGCTACACCTTC
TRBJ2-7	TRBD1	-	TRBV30	CAWATGGAFQQYF	TGTGCCTGGGCGACAGGGGGCGCTTTCCAGCAGTACTTC
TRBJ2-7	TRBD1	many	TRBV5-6	CASSVRQGLREQYF	TGTGCCAGCAGCGTACGACAGGGTCTCCGCGAGCAGTACTTC
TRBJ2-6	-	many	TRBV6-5	CASSYSMSVGGGSGANVLTF	TGTGCCAGCAGTTATTCCATGTCCGTTGGGGGAGGCTCTGGGGCCAACGTCCTGACTTTC
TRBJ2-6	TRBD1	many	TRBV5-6	CASQQGPSGANVLTF	TGTGCCAGTCAACAGGGGCCCTCTGGGGCCAACGTCCTGACTTTC
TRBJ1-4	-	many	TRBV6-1	CASSEVGREKLFF	TGTGCCAGCAGTGAAGTCGGTCGTGAAAAACTGTTTTTT
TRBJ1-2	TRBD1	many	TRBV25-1	CASSTLSGTGDGYTF	TGTGCCAGCAGTACCCTATCCGGGACAGGGGACGGCTACACCTTC
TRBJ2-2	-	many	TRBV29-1	CSVKALNTGELFF	TGCAGCGTTAAGGCACTCAACACCGGGGAGCTGTTTTTT
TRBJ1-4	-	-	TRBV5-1	CASSSLRGGAVEEKLFF	TGTGCCAGCAGCTCACTTCGAGGGGGGGCGGTGGAGGAAAAACTGTTTTTT
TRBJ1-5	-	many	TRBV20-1	CSARKLGQPQHF	TGCAGTGCTAGAAAACTCGGCCAGCCCCAGCATTTT
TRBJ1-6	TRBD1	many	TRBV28	CASSPNRGLYGSPLHF	TGTGCCAGCAGTCCCAACAGGGGGTTATATGGATCACCCCTCCACTTT
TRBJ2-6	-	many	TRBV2	CASRDSGANVLTF	TGTGCCAGCAGGGACTCTGGGGCCAACGTCCTGACTTTC
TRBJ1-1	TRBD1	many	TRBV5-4	CASSLTGVTEAFF	TGTGCCAGCAGCTTGACAGGGGTCACTGAAGCTTTCTTT
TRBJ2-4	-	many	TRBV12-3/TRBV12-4	CASSLGGQLGGKNIQYF	TGTGCCAGCAGCCTGGGAGGACAGCTCGGAGGCAAAAACATTCAGTACTTC
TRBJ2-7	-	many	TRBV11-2	CASSGTGSSYEQYF	TGTGCCAGCAGTGGGACGGGCAGCTCCTACGAGCAGTACTTC
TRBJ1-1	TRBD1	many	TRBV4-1	CASSQLQGTGITEAFF	TGCGCCAGCAGCCAATTACAAGGGACAGGGATCACTGAAGCTTTCTTT
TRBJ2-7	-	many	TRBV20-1	CSARNRESYEQYF	TGCAGTGCTAGGAACAGGGAGTCCTACGAGCAGTACTTC
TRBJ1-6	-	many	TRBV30	CAWSDRDSPLHF	TGTGCCTGGAGTGACAGGGATTCACCCCTCCACTTT
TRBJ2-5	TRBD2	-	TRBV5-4	CASSSSSGGLIGTQYF	TGTGCCAGCAGCTCAAGTAGCGGGGGGCTGATAGGGACCCAGTACTTC
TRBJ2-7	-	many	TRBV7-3	CASSPRESYEQYF	TGTGCCAGCAGCCCCAGGGAATCCTACGAGCAGTACTTC
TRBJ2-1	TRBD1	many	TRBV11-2	CASSHVSGTGGMYEQFF	TGTGCCAGCAGCCATGTATCCGGGACAGGGGGAATGTATGAGCAGTTCTTC
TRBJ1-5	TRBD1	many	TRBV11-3	CASSFRQGSRFRSNQPQHF	TGTGCCAGCAGCTTTCGACAGGGGTCGCGGTTTAGAAGCAATCAGCCCCAGCATTTT
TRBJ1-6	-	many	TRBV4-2	CASSQEDSSYNSPLHF	TGTGCCAGCAGCCAGGAAGACAGCTCCTATAATTCACCCCTCCACTTT
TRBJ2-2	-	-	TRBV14	CASSERAGGHTGSCFF	-
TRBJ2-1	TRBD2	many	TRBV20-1	CSAGGLAGGLSGEQFF	TGCAGTGCTGGTGGACTAGCGGGGGGGCTGTCTGGTGAGCAGTTCTTC
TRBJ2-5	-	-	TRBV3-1	CASSQLLEKGETQYF	TGTGCCAGCAGCCAACTACTCGAAAAGGGAGAGACCCAGTACTTC
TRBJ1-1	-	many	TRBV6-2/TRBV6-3	CASKIMNTEAFF	TGTGCCAGCAAAATCATGAACACTGAAGCTTTCTTT
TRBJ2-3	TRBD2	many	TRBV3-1	CASSQGGTSSDTQYF	TGTGCCAGCAGCCAAGGAGGGACTAGCTCTGATACGCAGTATTTT
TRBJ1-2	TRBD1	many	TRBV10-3	CAISSRTGPNYGYTF	TGTGCCATCAGTTCCCGGACAGGCCCTAACTATGGCTACACCTTC
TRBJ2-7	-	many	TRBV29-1	CSVESSGDEQYF	TGCAGCGTTGAGAGTAGCGGTGACGAGCAGTACTTC
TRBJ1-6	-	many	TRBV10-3	CATAERTTTNSPLHF	TGTGCCACGGCAGAGCGTACGACGACTAATTCACCCCTCCACTTT
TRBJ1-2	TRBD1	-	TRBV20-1	CSASTGTGGYGYTF	TGCAGTGCTTCTACGGGGACAGGGGGCTATGGCTACACCTTC
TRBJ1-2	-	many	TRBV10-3	CAISESGDFYGYTF	TGTGCCATCAGTGAGTCAGGAGACTTCTATGGCTACACCTTC
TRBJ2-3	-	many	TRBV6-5	CASSYRDSSTDTQYF	TGTGCCAGCAGTTACCGGGACTCCAGCACAGATACGCAGTATTTT
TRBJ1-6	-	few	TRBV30	CAWRMDSRNSPLHF	TGTGCCTGGAGAATGGACAGCCGGAATTCACCCCTCCACTTT
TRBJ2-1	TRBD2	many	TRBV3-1	CASSQLPLGLAGSNEQFF	TGTGCCAGCAGCCAACTTCCCTTAGGACTAGCGGGGTCCAATGAGCAGTTCTTC
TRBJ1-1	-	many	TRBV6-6	CASSYAYNTEAFF	TGTGCCAGCAGTTATGCCTACAACACTGAAGCTTTCTTT
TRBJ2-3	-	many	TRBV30	CAWSVERAQYF	TGTGCCTGGAGTGTAGAGAGGGCGCAGTATTTT
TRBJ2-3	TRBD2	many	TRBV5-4	CASSTLAGGADTQYF	TGTGCCAGCAGCACCCTAGCGGGAGGAGCAGATACGCAGTATTTT